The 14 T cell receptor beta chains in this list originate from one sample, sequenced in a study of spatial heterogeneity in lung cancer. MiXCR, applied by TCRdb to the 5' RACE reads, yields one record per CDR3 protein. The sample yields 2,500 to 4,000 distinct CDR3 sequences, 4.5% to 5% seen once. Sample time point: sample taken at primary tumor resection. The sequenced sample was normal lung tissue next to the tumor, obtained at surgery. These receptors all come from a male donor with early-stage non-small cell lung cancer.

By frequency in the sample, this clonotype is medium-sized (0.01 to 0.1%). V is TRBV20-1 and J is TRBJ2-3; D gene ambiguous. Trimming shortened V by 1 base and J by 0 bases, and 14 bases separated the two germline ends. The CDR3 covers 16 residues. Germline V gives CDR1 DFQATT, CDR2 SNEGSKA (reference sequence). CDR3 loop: CSARALQTSSTDTQYF. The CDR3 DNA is TGCAGTGCTAGAGCTTTACAGACTTCTAGCACAGATACGCAGTATTTT.

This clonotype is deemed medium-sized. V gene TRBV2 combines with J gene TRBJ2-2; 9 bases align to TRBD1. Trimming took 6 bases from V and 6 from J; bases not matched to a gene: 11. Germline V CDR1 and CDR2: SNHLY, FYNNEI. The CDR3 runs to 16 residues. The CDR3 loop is CASSPGTGKGAGELFF. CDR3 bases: TGTGCCAGCAGCCCTGGGACAGGGAAAGGGGCCGGGGAGCTGTTTTTT.

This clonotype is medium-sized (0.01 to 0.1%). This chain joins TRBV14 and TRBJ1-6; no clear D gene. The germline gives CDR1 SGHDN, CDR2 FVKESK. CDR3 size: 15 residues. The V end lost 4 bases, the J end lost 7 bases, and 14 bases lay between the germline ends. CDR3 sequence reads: CASSPMGFGNSPLHF. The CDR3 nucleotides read TGTGCCAGCAGCCCTATGGGGTTTGGGAATTCACCCCTCCACTTT.

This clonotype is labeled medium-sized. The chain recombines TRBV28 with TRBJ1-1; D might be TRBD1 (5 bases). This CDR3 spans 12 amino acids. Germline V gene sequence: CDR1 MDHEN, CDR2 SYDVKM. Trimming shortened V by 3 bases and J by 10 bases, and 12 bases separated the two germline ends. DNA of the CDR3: TGTGCCAGCAGTTTCTCAGGGAGGCTAGCTTTCTTT. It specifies CASSFSGRLAFF. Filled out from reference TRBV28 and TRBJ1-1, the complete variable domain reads DVKVTQSSRYLVKRTGEKVFLECVQDMDHENMFWYRQDPGLGLRLIYFSYDVKMKEKGDIPEGYSVSREKKERFSLILESASTNQTSMYLCASSFSGRLAFFGQGTRLTVV.

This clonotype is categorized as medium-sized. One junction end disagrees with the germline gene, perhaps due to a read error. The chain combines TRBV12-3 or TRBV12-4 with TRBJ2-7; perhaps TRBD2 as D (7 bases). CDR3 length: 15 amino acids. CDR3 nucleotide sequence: TGTGCCAGCACTTTAAACGGGGGGCCCTTCTACGAGCAGTACTTC. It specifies CASTLNGGPFYEQYF.

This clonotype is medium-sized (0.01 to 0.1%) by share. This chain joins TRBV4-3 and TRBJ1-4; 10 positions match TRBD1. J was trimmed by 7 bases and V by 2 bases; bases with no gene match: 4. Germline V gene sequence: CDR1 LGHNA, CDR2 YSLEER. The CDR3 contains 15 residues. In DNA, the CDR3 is TGCGCCAGCAGCCAATTGACAGGGGGCGGTGAAAAACTGTTTTTT. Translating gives CASSQLTGGGEKLFF.

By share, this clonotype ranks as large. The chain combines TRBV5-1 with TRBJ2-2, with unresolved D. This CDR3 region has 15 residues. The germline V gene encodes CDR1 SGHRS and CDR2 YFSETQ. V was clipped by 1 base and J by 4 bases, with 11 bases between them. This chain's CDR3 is CASSLTGPTTGELFF. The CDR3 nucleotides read TGCGCCAGCAGCTTGACGGGTCCGACCACCGGGGAGCTGTTTTTT.

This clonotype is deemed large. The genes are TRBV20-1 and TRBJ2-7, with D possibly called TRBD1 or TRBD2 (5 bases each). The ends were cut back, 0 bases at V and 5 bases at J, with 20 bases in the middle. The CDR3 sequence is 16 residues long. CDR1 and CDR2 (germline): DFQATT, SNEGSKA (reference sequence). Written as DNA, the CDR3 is TGCAGTGCTAGAGATGCGAAGCAGGGAGCGGTCCACGAGCAGTACTTC. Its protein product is CSARDAKQGAVHEQYF.

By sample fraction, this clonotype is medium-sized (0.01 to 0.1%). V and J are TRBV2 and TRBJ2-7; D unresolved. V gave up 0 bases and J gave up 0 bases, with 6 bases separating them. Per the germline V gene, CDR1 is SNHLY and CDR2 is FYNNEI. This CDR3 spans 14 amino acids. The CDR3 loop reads CASSEAINSYEQYF. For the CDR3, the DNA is TGTGCCAGCAGTGAAGCTATCAACTCCTACGAGCAGTACTTC.

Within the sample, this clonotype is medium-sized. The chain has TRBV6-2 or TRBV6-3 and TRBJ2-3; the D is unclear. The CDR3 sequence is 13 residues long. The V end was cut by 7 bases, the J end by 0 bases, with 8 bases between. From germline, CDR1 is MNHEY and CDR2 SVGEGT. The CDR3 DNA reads TGTGCCAGCACTATGGACAGCACAGATACGCAGTATTTT. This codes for CASTMDSTDTQYF.

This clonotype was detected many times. The CDR3 loop is CASSLGLTSYQETQYF. The CDR3 coding sequence is TGTGCCAGCAGCCTCGGGTTGACTAGCTACCAAGAGACCCAGTACTTC. V and J are TRBV9 and TRBJ2-5, with 7 bases identical to TRBD2. Trimming cost V 4 bases and J 0 bases; bases outside gene matches: 9. CDR3 size: 16 residues. The germline V gene encodes CDR1 SGDLS and CDR2 YYNGEE.

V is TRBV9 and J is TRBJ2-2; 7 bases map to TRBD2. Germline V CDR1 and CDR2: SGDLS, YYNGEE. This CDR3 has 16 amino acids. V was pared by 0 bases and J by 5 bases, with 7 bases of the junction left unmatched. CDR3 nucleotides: TGTGCCAGCAGCGTAGAGGCGGGAGCCAGGACCGGGGAGCTGTTTTTT. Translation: CASSVEAGARTGELFF.

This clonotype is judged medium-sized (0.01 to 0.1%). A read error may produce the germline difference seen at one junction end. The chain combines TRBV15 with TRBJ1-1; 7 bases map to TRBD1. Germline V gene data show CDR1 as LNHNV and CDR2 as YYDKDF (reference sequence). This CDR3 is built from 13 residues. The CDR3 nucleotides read TGTGCCACCAGACGACAGGGTGGCACTGAAACTTTCTTT. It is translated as CATRRQGGTETFF.

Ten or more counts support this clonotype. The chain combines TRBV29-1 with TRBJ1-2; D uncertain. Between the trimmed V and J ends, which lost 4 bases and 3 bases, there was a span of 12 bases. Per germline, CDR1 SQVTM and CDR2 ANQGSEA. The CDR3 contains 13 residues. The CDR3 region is CSVGPGIYYGYTF. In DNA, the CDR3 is TGCAGCGTTGGGCCGGGAATATACTATGGCTACACCTTC.